This paragraph reports one T cell receptor beta chain. Its antigen is currently unknown. The source of the sample is a study of cytomegalovirus exposure and HLA in healthy donors. Points from the study as a whole: Being productive about 87% or about 30% of the time was typical of most TCR beta V segments in an earlier analysis. The study put around 180 TCR beta chains on its list as cytomegalovirus-associated.

CDR1 is MDHEN and CDR2 is SYDVKM in the germline V gene. This CDR3 comprises 13 residues. V gave up 3 bases and J gave up 6 bases, with 10 bases separating them. PCR was performed using 60 Vbeta and 13 Jbeta primers. The assay was immunoSEQ multiplex PCR, and TCRdb's table has in-frame clones only and misses some. Of over 55,000 clones in the sample, around 87% were seen once. The clonotype was recovered from a woman in her 30s in good health and CMV-seropositive. Sequenced material: PBMCs. The V gene is TRBV28, the J gene TRBJ2-3; D gene uncertain. CDR3: CASSLLASDTQYF. In nucleotides, the CDR3 is TGTGCCAGCAGTTTGTTGGCTAGTGATACGCAGTATTTT.